A selection of T cell receptor beta chains follows, all from one sample in a study of cytomegalovirus exposure and HLA in healthy donors. Repertoires were generated with immunoSEQ multiplex PCR, while TCRdb's copy carries only in-frame clones and drops some. The sample yields 40,000 to 55,000 clones, about two thirds seen once. Source material: PBMCs. The source of these receptors is a man aged 60 to 69 in good health and CMV-seropositive. Each CDR3 is given with its conserved first and last residue. A D gene is named only where the DNA matches it firmly. For some rows the clone size is stated as once, few or many, or as a class when expanded; others skip it.

>15|TRBD1|TRBJ1-2|NA|TRBV7-2
CASSIGQGLFDGYTF
TGTGCCAGCAGCATAGGACAGGGGTTATTTGACGGCTACACCTTC
>16|TRBD2|TRBJ2-1|NA|TRBV5-4
CASSLERTSGGNEQFF
TGTGCCAGCAGCTTGGAGCGGACTAGTGGAGGCAATGAGCAGTTCTTC
>16|TRBD2|TRBJ2-1|few|TRBV7-9
CASSQSGLAGYNEQFF
TGTGCCAGCAGCCAGAGCGGACTAGCGGGCTACAATGAGCAGTTCTTC
>16|NA|TRBJ1-5|NA|TRBV19
CASSIVRWNRHQPQHF
TGTGCCAGTAGTATAGTTAGGTGGAACAGGCACCAGCCCCAGCATTTT
>16|NA|TRBJ2-2|few|TRBV4-3
CASSQGQAENTGELFF
TGCGCCAGCAGCCAAGGTCAGGCCGAGAACACCGGGGAGCTGTTTTTT
>18|NA|TRBJ2-7|NA|TRBV28
CASSLGGGEGQVSYEQYF
TGTGCCAGCAGTTTGGGCGGGGGCGAGGGGCAGGTCTCCTACGAGCAGTACTTC
>14|NA|TRBJ1-1|NA|TRBV30
CAYREGPMNTEAFF
TGTGCCTATAGGGAGGGCCCTATGAACACTGAAGCTTTCTTT
>17|NA|TRBJ2-7|NA|TRBV21-1
CASSKSPWTERGYEQYF
TGTGCCAGCAGCAAAAGCCCTTGGACTGAACGGGGCTACGAGCAGTACTTC
>15|NA|TRBJ1-1|NA|TRBV30
CACRQGKRMNTEAFF
TGTGCCTGCCGGCAGGGAAAAAGGATGAACACTGAAGCTTTCTTT
>15|TRBD2|TRBJ2-7|few|TRBV5-4
CASSFSSGGSYEQYF
TGTGCCAGCAGCTTTAGTAGCGGGGGGTCCTACGAGCAGTACTTC
>14|NA|TRBJ2-6|few|TRBV19
CASSISPGANVLTF
TGTGCCAGTAGTATCTCCCCTGGGGCCAACGTCCTGACTTTC
>15|NA|TRBJ2-2|NA|TRBV5-1
CASSLGGTETGELFF
TGCGCCAGCAGCTTGGGAGGAACGGAAACCGGGGAGCTGTTTTTT
>15|TRBD1|TRBJ1-4|NA|TRBV30
CAWSSRGQPSEKLFF
TGTGCCTGGAGTTCAAGGGGACAGCCGTCGGAAAAACTGTTTTTT
>14|NA|TRBJ1-2|NA|TRBV27
CASSLSRGQGGYTF
TGTGCCAGCAGTTTATCGCGGGGGCAGGGGGGCTACACCTTC
>14|NA|TRBJ2-7|NA|TRBV7-2
CASSLAGVLYEQYF
TGTGCCAGCAGCTTAGCGGGAGTGCTCTACGAGCAGTACTTC
>17|TRBD2|TRBJ2-7|few|TRBV7-9
CASSSAGTSGLSYEQYF
TGTGCCAGCAGTTCCGCCGGGACTAGCGGGCTTTCCTACGAGCAGTACTTC
>14|NA|TRBJ1-1|NA|TRBV7-2
CASSPQLTRSEAFF
TGTGCCAGCAGCCCCCAACTCACTAGGTCGGAAGCTTTCTTT
>15|NA|TRBJ1-2|once|TRBV6-1
CASSEVGAGDYGYTF
TGTGCCAGCAGTGAGGTTGGGGCCGGCGACTATGGCTACACCTTC
>17|NA|TRBJ2-3|NA|TRBV4-1
CASSQDPWEESTDTQYF
TGCGCCAGCAGCCAAGACCCCTGGGAGGAGAGTACAGATACGCAGTATTTT
>14|TRBD1|TRBJ2-3|NA|TRBV7-9
CASSLGQGLDTQYF
TGTGCCAGCAGCTTAGGACAGGGGTTAGATACGCAGTATTTT
>14|NA|TRBJ2-7|NA|TRBV7-2
CASSLGGILDEQYF
TGTGCCAGCAGCTTAGGCGGGATACTCGACGAGCAGTACTTC
>15|TRBD1|TRBJ2-7|NA|TRBV11-2
CASSHYQGAAYEQYF
TGTGCCAGCAGCCACTACCAGGGGGCAGCCTACGAGCAGTACTTC
>17|TRBD1|TRBJ2-2|NA|TRBV4-3
CASSQDSGGAWTGELFF
TGCGCCAGCAGCCAAGATTCAGGGGGCGCCTGGACCGGGGAGCTGTTTTTT
>15|TRBD1|TRBJ2-3|once|TRBV29-1
CSVEDLRDRFLTQYF
TGCAGCGTTGAAGATCTCCGGGACAGGTTTCTTACGCAGTATTTT
>14|NA|TRBJ2-3|few|TRBV9
CASDGGGVTDTQYF
TGTGCCTCCGACGGGGGTGGGGTCACAGATACGCAGTATTTT
>15|TRBD2|TRBJ2-5|NA|TRBV28
CASSSEREMVETQYF
TGTGCCAGCAGTTCTGAGCGGGAGATGGTTGAGACCCAGTACTTC
>14|NA|TRBJ1-2|NA|TRBV5-4
CASSGVGTPDGYTF
TGTGCCAGCAGCGGAGTAGGGACTCCAGATGGCTACACCTTC
>14|TRBD2|TRBJ2-3|NA|TRBV5-6
CASSLTTGTRSQYF
TGTGCCAGCAGCCTAACTACCGGGACTAGGTCGCAGTATTTT
>17|NA|TRBJ2-6|NA|TRBV5-4
CASSLQGYVSGANVLTF
TGTGCCAGCAGCTTGCAGGGGTACGTCTCTGGGGCCAACGTCCTGACTTTC
>14|NA|TRBJ1-5|few|TRBV25-1
CASSDRYSNQPQHF
TGTGCCAGCAGCGACAGATATAGCAATCAGCCCCAGCATTTT
>14|TRBD1|TRBJ1-4|few|TRBV18
CASSRRGVGEKLFF
TGTGCCAGCTCTCGCAGGGGGGTCGGAGAAAAACTGTTTTTT
>15|NA|TRBJ1-4|NA|TRBV15
CATSRDGLTTEKLFF
TGTGCCACCAGCAGAGATGGCCTGACAACTGAAAAACTGTTTTTT
>19|TRBD2|TRBJ2-1|NA|TRBV7-9
CASSQASQRGYSSYNEQFF
TGTGCCAGCAGCCAAGCGAGCCAGCGGGGATATAGCTCCTACAATGAGCAGTTCTTC
>15|TRBD2|TRBJ2-7|NA|TRBV7-2
CASSYQAGGPLEQYF
TGTGCCAGCAGCTATCAAGCGGGAGGTCCTCTCGAGCAGTACTTC
>13|TRBD2|TRBJ2-7|NA|TRBV7-2
CASRTSGKDEQYF
TGTGCCAGCAGGACTAGCGGTAAGGACGAGCAGTACTTC
>14|TRBD1|TRBJ1-4|NA|TRBV4-3
CASSQLQGGEKLFF
TGCGCCAGCAGCCAACTACAGGGGGGTGAAAAACTGTTTTTT
>13|NA|TRBJ2-2|NA|TRBV7-6
CASSLTSTGELFF
TGTGCCAGCAGCTTGACTAGTACCGGGGAGCTGTTTTTT
>10|TRBD1|TRBJ1-3|NA|TRBV27
CASREGQGYF
TGTGCCAGCAGAGAGGGACAGGGATATTTT
>16|NA|TRBJ2-7|few|TRBV6-1
CASSARDTHKAYEQYF
TGTGCCAGCAGTGCTAGGGACACTCATAAGGCCTACGAGCAGTACTTC
>13|NA|TRBJ2-2|NA|TRBV5-1
CASSTGNTGELFF
TGCGCCAGCAGCACCGGGAACACCGGGGAGCTGTTTTTT
>15|TRBD2|TRBJ2-3|NA|TRBV9
CASSGGLAGRDTQYF
TGTGCCAGCAGCGGGGGACTAGCGGGAAGGGATACGCAGTATTTT
>13|TRBD1|TRBJ2-3|NA|TRBV28
CASSTGGADTQYF
TGTGCCAGCAGTACAGGGGGTGCAGATACGCAGTATTTT
>17|NA|TRBJ1-4|NA|TRBV5-5
CASSLVEGRGFNEKLFF
TGTGCCAGCAGCTTGGTCGAGGGTCGTGGGTTTAATGAAAAACTGTTTTTT
>14|TRBD2|TRBJ2-1|NA|TRBV19
CASRRLAGSNEQFF
TGTGCCAGTAGAAGACTAGCGGGTAGTAATGAGCAGTTCTTC
>13|NA|TRBJ2-1|NA|TRBV6-5
CASSQQGYNEQFF
TGTGCCAGCAGCCAACAGGGTTACAATGAGCAGTTCTTC
>13|NA|TRBJ2-5|NA|TRBV7-2
CASSLVAKETQYF
TGTGCCAGCAGCTTAGTGGCAAAAGAGACCCAGTACTTC
>14|NA|TRBJ1-1|NA|TRBV10-3
CAIRSTEDYTEAFF
TGTGCCATCAGGTCTACTGAGGATTACACTGAAGCTTTCTTT
>12|NA|TRBJ1-1|NA|TRBV7-3
CASSLSQGEAFF
TGTGCCAGCAGCTTAAGCCAGGGCGAGGCTTTCTTT
>15|TRBD2|TRBJ2-7|NA|TRBV5-1
CASSIGLAGDLEQYF
TGCGCCAGCAGCATAGGACTAGCGGGAGATTTAGAGCAGTACTTC
>15|NA|TRBJ1-4|NA|TRBV7-9
CASSDRTVFNEKLFF
TGTGCCAGCAGCGATAGAACGGTTTTTAATGAAAAACTGTTTTTT
>15|NA|TRBJ2-7|NA|TRBV6-5
CASSYSLGETYEQYF
TGTGCCAGCAGTTACTCGCTAGGGGAAACCTACGAGCAGTACTTC
>15|NA|TRBJ2-1|NA|TRBV7-8
CASSPRRGLANEQFF
TGTGCCAGCAGCCCGCGGCGGGGGCTAGCTAATGAGCAGTTCTTC
>15|TRBD2|TRBJ2-4|few|TRBV4-1
CASSPGLAGKNIQYF
TGCGCCAGCAGCCCGGGACTAGCGGGAAAAAACATTCAGTACTTC